This T cell receptor beta chain appears in the sequencing data of a study of CXCR3-negative and CXCR3-positive naive CD8 T cells. As for the study in general: Every library held about 1.5 +/- 0.3 million TRB reads, and the total came to around 130 million.

UMI-labeled 5' RACE TRB cDNA libraries were prepared from the cells. TCRdb re-called the 5' RACE reads, yielding one record per CDR3 amino acid sequence without DNA. The sample includes around 140,000 distinct CDR3 sequences. To note about this clonotype: Antigen specificity is unknown.

Naive cells were sorted as CD45RO-, CCR7+, CD27+ and CD95-. Points from the study as a whole: Greater hydrophobicity was found in TRB CDR3s of CXCR3-positive naive cells than of CXCR3-negative naive cells. Naive subsets were similarly diverse, while memory CD8+ repertoires were much less diverse. Both naive subsets, CXCR3-negative and CXCR3-positive, displayed similar TRBV-TRBJ usage, unlike memory cells.

From germline, CDR1 is SQVTM and CDR2 ANQGSEA. This CDR3 is built from 14 residues. This clonotype originated in a human donor in good health. Some clones in this sample may be carry-over from other donors' samples. The specimen was naive CXCR3+ CD8+ T cells from blood. Subset given: CD45RO-CCR7+CD27+CD95- naive CD8+ T cells expressing CXCR3 (TNR3+). The chain uses TRBV29-1 and TRBJ2-2. The CDR3 loop reads CSAPVRANTGELFF.